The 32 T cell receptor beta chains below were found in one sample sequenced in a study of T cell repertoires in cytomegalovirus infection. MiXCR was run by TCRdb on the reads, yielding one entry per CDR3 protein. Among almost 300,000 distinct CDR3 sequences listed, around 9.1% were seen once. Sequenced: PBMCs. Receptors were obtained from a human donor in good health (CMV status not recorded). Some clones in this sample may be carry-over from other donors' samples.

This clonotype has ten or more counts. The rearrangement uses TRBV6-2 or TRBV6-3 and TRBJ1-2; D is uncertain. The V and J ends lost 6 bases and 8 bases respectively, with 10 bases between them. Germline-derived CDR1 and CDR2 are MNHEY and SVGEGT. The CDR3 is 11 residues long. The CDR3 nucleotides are TGTGCCAGCAGGGAGGGAATCGGCTACACCTTC. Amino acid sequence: CASREGIGYTF.

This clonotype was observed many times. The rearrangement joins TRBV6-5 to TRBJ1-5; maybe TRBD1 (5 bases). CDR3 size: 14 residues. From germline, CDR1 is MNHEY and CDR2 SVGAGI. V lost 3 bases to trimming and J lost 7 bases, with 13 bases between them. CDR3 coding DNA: TGTGCCAGCAGTTATGGACTTCAGGGACAGCCCCAGCATTTT. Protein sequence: CASSYGLQGQPQHF.

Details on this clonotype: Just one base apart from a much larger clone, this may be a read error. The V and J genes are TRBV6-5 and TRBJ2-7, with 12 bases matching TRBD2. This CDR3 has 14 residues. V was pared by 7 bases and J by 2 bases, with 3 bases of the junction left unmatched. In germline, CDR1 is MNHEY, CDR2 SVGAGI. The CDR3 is CASTASGGAYEQYF. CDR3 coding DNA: TGTGCCAGCACCGCTAGCGGGGGGGCCTACGAGCAGTACTTC.

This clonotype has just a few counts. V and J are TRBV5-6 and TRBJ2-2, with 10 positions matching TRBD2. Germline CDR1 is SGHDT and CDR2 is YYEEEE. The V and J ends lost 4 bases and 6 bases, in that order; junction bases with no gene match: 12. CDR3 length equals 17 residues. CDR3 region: CASSPRGALAGSGELFF. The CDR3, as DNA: TGTGCCAGCAGCCCCCGAGGGGCACTAGCGGGGTCCGGGGAGCTGTTTTTT.

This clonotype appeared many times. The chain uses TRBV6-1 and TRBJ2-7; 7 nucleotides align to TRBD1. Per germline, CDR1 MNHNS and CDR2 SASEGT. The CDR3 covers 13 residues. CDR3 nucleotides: TGTGCAATCGGGACAGCCCCCTCCTACGAGCAGTACTTC. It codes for CAIGTAPSYEQYF.

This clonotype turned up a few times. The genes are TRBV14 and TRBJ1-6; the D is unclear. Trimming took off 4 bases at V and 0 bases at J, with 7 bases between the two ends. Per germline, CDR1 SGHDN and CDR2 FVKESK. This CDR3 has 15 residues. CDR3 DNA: TGTGCCAGCAGCCCACGGACCTCCTATAATTCACCCCTCCACTTT. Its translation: CASSPRTSYNSPLHF.

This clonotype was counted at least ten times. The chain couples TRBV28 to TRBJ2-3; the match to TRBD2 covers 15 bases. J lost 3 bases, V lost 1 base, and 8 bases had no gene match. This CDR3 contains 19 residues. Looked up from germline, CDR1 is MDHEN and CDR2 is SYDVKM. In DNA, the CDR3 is TGTGCCAGCAGTTTATCAGGACTAGCGGGGGGGCTGAGAACAGATACGCAGTATTTT. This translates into CASSLSGLAGGLRTDTQYF. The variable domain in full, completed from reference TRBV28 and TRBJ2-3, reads DVKVTQSSRYLVKRTGEKVFLECVQDMDHENMFWYRQDPGLGLRLIYFSYDVKMKEKGDIPEGYSVSREKKERFSLILESASTNQTSMYLCASSLSGLAGGLRTDTQYFGPGTRLTVL.

The DNA of the CDR3 is TGTGCCAGCAGTTCGGGCCTCGACAATGAGCAGTTCTTC. Amino acid sequence: CASSSGLDNEQFF. The gene calls are TRBV28 and TRBJ2-1; D not certain. The germline V gene has CDR1 MDHEN and CDR2 SYDVKM. V lost 4 bases, J lost 5 bases, and 9 bases lay in between. The CDR3 spans 13 residues.

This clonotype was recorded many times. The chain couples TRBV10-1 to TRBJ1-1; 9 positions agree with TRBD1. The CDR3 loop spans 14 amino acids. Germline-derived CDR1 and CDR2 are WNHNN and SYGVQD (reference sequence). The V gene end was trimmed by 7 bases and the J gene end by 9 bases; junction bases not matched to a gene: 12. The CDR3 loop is CASTKDRGMRKAFF. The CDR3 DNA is TGCGCCAGCACCAAAGACAGGGGGATGAGGAAAGCTTTCTTT.

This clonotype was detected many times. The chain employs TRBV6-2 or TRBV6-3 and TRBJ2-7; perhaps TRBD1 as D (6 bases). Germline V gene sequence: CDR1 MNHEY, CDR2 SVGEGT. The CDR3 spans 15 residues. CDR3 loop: CASNYPPQGNDEQYV. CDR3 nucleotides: TGTGCCAGCAATTACCCCCCCCAGGGGAACGACGAGCAGTACGTC.

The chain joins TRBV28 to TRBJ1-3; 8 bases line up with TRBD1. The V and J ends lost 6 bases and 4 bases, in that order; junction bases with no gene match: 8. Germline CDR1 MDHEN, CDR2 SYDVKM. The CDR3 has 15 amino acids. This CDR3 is CASREQGAKGNTIYF. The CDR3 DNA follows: TGTGCCAGCAGAGAGCAGGGGGCAAAGGGAAACACCATATATTTT.

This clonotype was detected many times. As DNA, the CDR3 is TGTGCCAGCAGCCAGACGGGACAGGGTAACTATGGCTACACCTTC. This encodes CASSQTGQGNYGYTF. V usage is TRBV3-1 and J usage is TRBJ1-2; 9 bases line up with TRBD1. This CDR3 comprises 15 residues. CDR1 LGHDT and CDR2 YNNKEL come from the germline V gene (reference sequence). V was clipped by 3 bases and J by 1 base; unmatched bases: 3.

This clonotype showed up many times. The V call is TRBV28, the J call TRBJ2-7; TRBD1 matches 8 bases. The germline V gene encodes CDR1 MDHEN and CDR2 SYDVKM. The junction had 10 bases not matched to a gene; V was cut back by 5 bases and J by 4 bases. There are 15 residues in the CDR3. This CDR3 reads CASSDSDRVGYEQYV. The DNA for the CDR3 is TGTGCCAGCAGTGATTCGGACAGGGTGGGGTACGAGCAGTACGTC.

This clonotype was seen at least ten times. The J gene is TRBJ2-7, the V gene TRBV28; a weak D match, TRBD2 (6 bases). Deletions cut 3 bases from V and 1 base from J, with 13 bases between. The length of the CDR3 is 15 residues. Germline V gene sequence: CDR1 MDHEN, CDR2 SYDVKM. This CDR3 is CASSFGGRDSYEQYF. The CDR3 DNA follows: TGTGCCAGCAGTTTTGGGGGGAGAGATTCCTACGAGCAGTACTTC. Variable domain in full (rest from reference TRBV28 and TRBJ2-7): DVKVTQSSRYLVKRTGEKVFLECVQDMDHENMFWYRQDPGLGLRLIYFSYDVKMKEKGDIPEGYSVSREKKERFSLILESASTNQTSMYLCASSFGGRDSYEQYFGPGTRLTVT.

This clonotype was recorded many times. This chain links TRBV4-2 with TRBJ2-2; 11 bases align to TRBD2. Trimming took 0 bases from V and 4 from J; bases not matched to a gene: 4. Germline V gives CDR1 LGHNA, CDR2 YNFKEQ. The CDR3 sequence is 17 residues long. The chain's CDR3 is CASSQETTSGGTGELFF. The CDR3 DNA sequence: TGTGCCAGCAGCCAAGAGACAACTAGCGGGGGCACCGGGGAGCTGTTTTTT.

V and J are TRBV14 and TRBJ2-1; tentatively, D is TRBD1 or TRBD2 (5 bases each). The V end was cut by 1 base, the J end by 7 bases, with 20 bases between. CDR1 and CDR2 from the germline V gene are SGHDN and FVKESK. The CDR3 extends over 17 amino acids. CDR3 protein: CASSQAAGGWGRNEQFF. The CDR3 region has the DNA TGTGCCAGCAGCCAAGCCGCCGGAGGATGGGGCAGGAATGAGCAGTTCTTC. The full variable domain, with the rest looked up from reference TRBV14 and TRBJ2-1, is EAGVTQFPSHSVIEKGQTVTLRCDPISGHDNLYWYRRVMGKEIKFLLHFVKESKQDESGMPNNRFLAERTGGTYSTLKVQPAELEDSGVYFCASSQAAGGWGRNEQFFGPGTRLTVL.

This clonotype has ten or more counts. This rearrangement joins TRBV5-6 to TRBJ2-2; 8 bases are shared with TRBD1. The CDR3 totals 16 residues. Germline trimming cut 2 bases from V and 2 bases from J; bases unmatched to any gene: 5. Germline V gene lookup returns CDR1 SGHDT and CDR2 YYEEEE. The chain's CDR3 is CASSFSGQGNTGELFF. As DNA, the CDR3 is TGTGCCAGCAGCTTCTCCGGACAGGGAAACACCGGGGAGCTGTTTTTT.

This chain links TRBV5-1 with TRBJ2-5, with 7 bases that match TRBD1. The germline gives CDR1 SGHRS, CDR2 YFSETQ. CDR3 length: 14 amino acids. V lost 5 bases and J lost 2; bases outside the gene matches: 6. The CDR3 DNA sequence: TGCGCCAGCAGGCCTGACAGGGTACAAGAGACCCAGTACTTC. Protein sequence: CASRPDRVQETQYF.

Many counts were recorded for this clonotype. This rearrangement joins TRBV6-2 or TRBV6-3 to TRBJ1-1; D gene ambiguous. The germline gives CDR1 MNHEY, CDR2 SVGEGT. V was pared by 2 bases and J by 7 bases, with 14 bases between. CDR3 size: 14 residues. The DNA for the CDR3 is TGTGCCAGCAGTTACGCCCAATCCGTAATTGAAGCTTTCTTT. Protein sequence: CASSYAQSVIEAFF.

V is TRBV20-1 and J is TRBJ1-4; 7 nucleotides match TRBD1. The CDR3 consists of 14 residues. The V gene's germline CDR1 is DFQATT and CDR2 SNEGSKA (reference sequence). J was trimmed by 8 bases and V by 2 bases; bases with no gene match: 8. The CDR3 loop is CSARKQGLGEKLFF. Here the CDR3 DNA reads TGCAGTGCTAGAAAACAGGGGCTGGGGGAAAAACTGTTTTTT.

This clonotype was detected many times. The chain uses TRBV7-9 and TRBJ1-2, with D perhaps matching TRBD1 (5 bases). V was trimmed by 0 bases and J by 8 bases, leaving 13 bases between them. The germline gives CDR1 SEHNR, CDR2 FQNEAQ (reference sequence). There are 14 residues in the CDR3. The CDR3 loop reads CASSLAEGPGGYTF. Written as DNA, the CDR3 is TGTGCCAGCAGCTTAGCGGAGGGGCCCGGGGGCTACACCTTC. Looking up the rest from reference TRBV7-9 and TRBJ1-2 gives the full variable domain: DTGVSQNPRHKITKRGQNVTFRCDPISEHNRLYWYRQTLGQGPEFLTYFQNEAQLEKSRLLSDRFSAERPKGSFSTLEIQRTEQGDSAMYLCASSLAEGPGGYTFGSGTRLTVV.

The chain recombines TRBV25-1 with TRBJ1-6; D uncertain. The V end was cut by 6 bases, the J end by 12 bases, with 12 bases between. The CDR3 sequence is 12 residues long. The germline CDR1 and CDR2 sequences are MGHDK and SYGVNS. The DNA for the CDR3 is TGTGCCAGCAGGGACCAAAAGGGACCCCTCCACTTT. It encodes CASRDQKGPLHF.

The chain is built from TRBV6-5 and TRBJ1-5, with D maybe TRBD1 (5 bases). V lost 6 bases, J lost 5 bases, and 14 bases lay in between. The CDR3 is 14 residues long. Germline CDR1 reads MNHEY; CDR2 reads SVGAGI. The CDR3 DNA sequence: TGTGCCAGCAGCCCGGGGGGGGGGTATCAGCCCCAGCATTTT. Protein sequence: CASSPGGGYQPQHF.

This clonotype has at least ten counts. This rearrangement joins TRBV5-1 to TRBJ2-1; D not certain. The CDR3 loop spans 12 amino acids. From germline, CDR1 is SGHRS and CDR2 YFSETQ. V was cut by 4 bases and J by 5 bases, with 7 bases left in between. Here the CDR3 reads CASSENDNEQFF. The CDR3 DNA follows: TGCGCCAGCAGCGAGAACGACAATGAGCAGTTCTTC.

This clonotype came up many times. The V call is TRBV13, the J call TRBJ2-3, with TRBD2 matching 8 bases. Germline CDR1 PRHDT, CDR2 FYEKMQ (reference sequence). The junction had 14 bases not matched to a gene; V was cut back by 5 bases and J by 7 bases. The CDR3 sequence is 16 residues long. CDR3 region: CASSPPEAGADHTQYF. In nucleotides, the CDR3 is TGTGCCAGCAGCCCCCCGGAAGCGGGGGCCGATCATACGCAGTATTTT. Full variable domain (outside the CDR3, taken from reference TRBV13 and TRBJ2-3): AAGVIQSPRHLIKEKRETATLKCYPIPRHDTVYWYQQGPGQDPQFLISFYEKMQSDKGSIPDRFSAQQFSDYHSELNMSSLELGDSALYFCASSPPEAGADHTQYFGPGTRLTVL.

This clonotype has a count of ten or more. CDR3 loop: CASSDPTTGDYGYTF. CDR3 coding DNA: TGTGCCAGCAGTGATCCCACGACAGGGGATTATGGCTACACCTTC. The chain uses TRBV25-1 and TRBJ1-2, with 8 bases that match TRBD1. This CDR3 is 15 amino acids long. The germline V gene has CDR1 MGHDK and CDR2 SYGVNS. V was pared by 3 bases and J by 5 bases, with 8 bases of the junction left unmatched.

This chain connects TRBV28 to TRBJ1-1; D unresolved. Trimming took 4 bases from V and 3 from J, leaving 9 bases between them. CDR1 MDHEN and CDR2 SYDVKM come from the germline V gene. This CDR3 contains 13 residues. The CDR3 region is CASSWISYTEAFF. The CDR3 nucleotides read TGTGCCAGCAGTTGGATATCATACACTGAAGCTTTCTTT.

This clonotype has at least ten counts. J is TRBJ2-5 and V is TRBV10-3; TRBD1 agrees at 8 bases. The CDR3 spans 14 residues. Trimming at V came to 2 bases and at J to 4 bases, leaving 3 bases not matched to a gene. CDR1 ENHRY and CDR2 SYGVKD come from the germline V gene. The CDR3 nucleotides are TGTGCCATCAGTGAGAGGACAGGGCCAGAGACCCAGTACTTC. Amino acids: CAISERTGPETQYF.

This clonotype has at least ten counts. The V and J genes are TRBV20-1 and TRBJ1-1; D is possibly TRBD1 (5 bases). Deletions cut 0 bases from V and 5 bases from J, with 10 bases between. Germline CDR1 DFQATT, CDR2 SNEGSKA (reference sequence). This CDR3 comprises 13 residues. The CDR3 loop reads CSARDPGRTEAFF. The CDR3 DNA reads TGCAGTGCTAGAGATCCAGGGCGGACTGAAGCTTTCTTT.

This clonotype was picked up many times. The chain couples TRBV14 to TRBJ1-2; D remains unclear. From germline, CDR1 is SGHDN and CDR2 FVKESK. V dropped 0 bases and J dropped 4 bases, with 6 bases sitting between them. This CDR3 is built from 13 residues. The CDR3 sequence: CASSQDRTYGYTF. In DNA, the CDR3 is TGTGCCAGCAGCCAAGACAGGACCTATGGCTACACCTTC. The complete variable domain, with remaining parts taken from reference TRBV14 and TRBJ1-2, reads EAGVTQFPSHSVIEKGQTVTLRCDPISGHDNLYWYRRVMGKEIKFLLHFVKESKQDESGMPNNRFLAERTGGTYSTLKVQPAELEDSGVYFCASSQDRTYGYTFGSGTRLTVV.

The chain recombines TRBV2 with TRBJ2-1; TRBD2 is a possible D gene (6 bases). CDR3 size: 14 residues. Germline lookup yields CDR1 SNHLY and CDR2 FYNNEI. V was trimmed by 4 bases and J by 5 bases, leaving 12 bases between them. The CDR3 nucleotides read TGTGCCAGCAGTGTCAAGCGGGTAAACAATGAGCAGTTCTTC. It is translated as CASSVKRVNNEQFF.

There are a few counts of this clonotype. The CDR3 DNA sequence: TGTGCCAGCAGCCAAAACCCCACAGATACGCAGTATTTT. Its protein product is CASSQNPTDTQYF. The rearrangement uses TRBV3-1 and TRBJ2-3; no firm D call. This CDR3 is built from 13 residues. V gave up 2 bases and J gave up 2 bases, with 5 bases separating them. Germline-derived CDR1 and CDR2 are LGHDT and YNNKEL (reference sequence).